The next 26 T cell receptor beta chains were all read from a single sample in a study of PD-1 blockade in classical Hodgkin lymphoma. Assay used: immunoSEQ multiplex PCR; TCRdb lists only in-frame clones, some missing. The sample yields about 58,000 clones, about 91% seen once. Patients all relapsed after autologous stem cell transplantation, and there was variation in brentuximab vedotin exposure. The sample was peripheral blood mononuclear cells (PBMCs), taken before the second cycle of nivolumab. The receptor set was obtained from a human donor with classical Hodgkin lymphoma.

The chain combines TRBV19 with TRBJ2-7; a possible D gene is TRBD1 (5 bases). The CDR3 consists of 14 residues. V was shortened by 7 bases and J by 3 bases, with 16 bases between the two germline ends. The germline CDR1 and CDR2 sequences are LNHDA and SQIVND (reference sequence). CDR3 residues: CASKLAGILYEQYF. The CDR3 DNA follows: TGTGCCAGTAAGCTTGCAGGGATTCTCTACGAGCAGTACTTC.

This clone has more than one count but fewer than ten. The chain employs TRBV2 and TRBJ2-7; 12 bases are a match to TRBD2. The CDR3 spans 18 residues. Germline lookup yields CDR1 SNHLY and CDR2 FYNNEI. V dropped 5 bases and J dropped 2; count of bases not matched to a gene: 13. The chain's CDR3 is CASSPPGASGRAAYEQYF. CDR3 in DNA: TGTGCCAGCAGTCCCCCCGGAGCTAGCGGGAGGGCGGCCTACGAGCAGTACTTC.

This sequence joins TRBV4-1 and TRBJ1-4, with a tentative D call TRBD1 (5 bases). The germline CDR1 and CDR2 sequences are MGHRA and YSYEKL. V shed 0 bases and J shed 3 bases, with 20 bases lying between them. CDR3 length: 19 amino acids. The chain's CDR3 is CASSQESRAYEGPNEKLFF. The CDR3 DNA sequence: TGCGCCAGCAGCCAAGAGAGCCGGGCCTACGAGGGGCCTAATGAAAAACTGTTTTTT.

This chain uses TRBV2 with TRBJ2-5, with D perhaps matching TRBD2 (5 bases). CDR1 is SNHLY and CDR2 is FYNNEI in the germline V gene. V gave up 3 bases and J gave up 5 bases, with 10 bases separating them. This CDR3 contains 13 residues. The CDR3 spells CASSDYGGETQYF. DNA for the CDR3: TGTGCCAGCAGTGATTACGGCGGGGAGACCCAGTACTTC. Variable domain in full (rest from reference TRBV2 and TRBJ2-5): EPEVTQTPSHQVTQMGQEVILRCVPISNHLYFYWYRQILGQKVEFLVSFYNNEISEKSEIFDDQFSVERPDGSNFTLKIRSTKLEDSAMYFCASSDYGGETQYFGPGTRLLVL.

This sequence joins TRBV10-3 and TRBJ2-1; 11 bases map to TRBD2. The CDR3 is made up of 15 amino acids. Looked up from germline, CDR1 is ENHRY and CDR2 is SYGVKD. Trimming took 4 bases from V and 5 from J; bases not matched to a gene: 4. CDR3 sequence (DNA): TGTGCCATCAGTGCGACTAGCGGGATTGACAATGAGCAGTTCTTC. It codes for CAISATSGIDNEQFF.

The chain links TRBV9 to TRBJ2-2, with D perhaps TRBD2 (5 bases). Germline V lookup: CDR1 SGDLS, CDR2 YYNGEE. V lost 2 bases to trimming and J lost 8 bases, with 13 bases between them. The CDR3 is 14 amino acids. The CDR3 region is CASSVTRSSGELFF. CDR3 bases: TGTGCCAGCAGCGTCACTAGATCATCGGGGGAGCTGTTTTTT.

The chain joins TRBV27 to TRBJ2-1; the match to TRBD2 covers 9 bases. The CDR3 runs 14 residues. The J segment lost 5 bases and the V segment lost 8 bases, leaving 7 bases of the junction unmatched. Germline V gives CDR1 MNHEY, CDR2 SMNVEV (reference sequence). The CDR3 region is CASRLTSGNNEQFF. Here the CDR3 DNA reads TGTGCCAGCCGTCTGACTAGCGGCAACAATGAGCAGTTCTTC.

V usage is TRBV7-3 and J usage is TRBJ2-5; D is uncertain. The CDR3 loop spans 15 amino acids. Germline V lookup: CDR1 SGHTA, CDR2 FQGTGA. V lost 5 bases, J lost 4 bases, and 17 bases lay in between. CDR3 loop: CASSRRPSERETQYF. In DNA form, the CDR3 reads TGTGCCAGCAGCCGAAGACCCAGCGAGAGAGAGACCCAGTACTTC. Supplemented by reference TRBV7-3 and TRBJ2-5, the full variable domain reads GAGVSQTPSNKVTEKGKYVELRCDPISGHTALYWYRQSLGQGPEFLIYFQGTGAADDSGLPNDRFFAVRPEGSVSTLKIQRTERGDSAVYLCASSRRPSERETQYFGPGTRLLVL.

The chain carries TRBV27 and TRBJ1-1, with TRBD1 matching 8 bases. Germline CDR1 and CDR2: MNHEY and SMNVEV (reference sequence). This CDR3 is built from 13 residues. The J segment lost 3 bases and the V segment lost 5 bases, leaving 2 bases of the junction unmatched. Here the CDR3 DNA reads TGTGCCAGCAGTGGGACAGGACACACTGAAGCTTTCTTT. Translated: CASSGTGHTEAFF.

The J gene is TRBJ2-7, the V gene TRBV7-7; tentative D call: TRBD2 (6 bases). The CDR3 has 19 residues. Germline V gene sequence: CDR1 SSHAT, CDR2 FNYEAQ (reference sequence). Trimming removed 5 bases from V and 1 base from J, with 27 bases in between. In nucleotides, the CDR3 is TGTGCCAGCAGCCGATTCGGCGTCTCGGGGGAACAGCGGTCCTACGAGCAGTACTTC. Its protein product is CASSRFGVSGEQRSYEQYF.

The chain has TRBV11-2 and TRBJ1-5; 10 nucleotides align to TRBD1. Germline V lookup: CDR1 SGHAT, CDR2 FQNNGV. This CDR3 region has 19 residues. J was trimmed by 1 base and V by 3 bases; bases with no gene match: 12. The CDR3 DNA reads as TGTGCCAGCAGCTTGGGGACAGGGGAAAGAAGTATGAGCAATCAGCCCCAGCATTTT. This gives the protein CASSLGTGERSMSNQPQHF.

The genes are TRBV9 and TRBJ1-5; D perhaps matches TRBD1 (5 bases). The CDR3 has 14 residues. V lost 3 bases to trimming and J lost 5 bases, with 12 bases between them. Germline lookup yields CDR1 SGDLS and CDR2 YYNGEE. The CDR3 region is CASSGGGTDQPQHF. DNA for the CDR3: TGTGCCAGCAGCGGGGGGGGTACCGATCAGCCCCAGCATTTT. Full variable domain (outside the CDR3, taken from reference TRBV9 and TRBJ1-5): DSGVTQTPKHLITATGQRVTLRCSPRSGDLSVYWYQQSLDQGLQFLIQYYNGEERAKGNILERFSAQQFPDLHSELNLSSLELGDSALYFCASSGGGTDQPQHFGDGTRLSIL.

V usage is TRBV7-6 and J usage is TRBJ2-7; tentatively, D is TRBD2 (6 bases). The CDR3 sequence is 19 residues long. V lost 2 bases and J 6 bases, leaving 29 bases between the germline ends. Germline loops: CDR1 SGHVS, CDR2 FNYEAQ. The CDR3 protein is CASSLYEVGGVLSKSEQYF. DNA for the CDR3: TGTGCCAGCAGCTTATATGAGGTCGGGGGTGTCTTGTCGAAAAGCGAGCAGTACTTC.

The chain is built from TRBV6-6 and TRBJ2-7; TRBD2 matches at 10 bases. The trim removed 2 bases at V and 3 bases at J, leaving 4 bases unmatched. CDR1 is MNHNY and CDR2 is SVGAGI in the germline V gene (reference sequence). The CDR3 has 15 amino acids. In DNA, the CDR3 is TGTGCCAGCAGTTACGGACTAGCGGATCACTACGAGCAGTACTTC. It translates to CASSYGLADHYEQYF.

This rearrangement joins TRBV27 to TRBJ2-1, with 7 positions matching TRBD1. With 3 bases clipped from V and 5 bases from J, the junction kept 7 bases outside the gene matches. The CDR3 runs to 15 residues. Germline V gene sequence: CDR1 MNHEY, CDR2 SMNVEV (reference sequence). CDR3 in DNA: TGTGCCAGCAGTTTTTCGGGACAGCCTAACAATGAGCAGTTCTTC. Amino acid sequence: CASSFSGQPNNEQFF.

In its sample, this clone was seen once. CDR3 bases: TGCGCCAGCAGTCCTCCCGCACTAATTAGTGAGGACGCAGATACGCAGTATTTT. It encodes CASSPPALISEDADTQYF. This chain joins TRBV10-2 and TRBJ2-3; D uncertain. Trimming stripped 5 bases from V and 4 bases from J, with 25 bases between. CDR3 length equals 18 residues. Germline V CDR1 and CDR2: WSHSY, SAAADI.

CDR3 sequence reads: CASSPGTDIYEQYF. The CDR3 DNA reads as TGTGCCAGCAGCCCCGGGACGGACATCTACGAGCAGTACTTC. The gene calls are TRBV9 and TRBJ2-5; possibly TRBD1 or TRBD2 for D (5 bases each). The better agreement between TRBJ2-7 and the DNA end casts doubt on the J call. The CDR3 contains 14 residues. Germline CDR1 SGDLS, CDR2 YYNGEE.

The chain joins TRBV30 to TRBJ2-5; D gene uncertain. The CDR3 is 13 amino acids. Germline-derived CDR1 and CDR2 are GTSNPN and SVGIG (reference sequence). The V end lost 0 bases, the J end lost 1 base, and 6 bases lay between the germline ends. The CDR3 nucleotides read TGTGCCTGGAGTGTACAACTCCAAGAGACCCAGTACTTC. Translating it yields CAWSVQLQETQYF.

The CDR3 bases are TGTGCCAGCAGCCCCGGGACAGCTAACTATGGCTACACCTTC. Translated, it gives CASSPGTANYGYTF. The rearrangement uses TRBV6-6 and TRBJ1-2; 7 nucleotides agree with TRBD1. The CDR3 spans 14 residues. The germline CDR1 and CDR2 sequences are MNHNY and SVGAGI (reference sequence). The junction had 4 bases not matched to a gene; V was cut back by 6 bases and J by 0 bases.

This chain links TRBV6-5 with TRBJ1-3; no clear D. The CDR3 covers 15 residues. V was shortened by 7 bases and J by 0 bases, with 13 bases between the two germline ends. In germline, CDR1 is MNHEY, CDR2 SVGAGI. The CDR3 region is CASTDGSTSGNTIYF. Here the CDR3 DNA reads TGTGCCAGCACCGACGGCTCTACCTCTGGAAACACCATATATTTT.

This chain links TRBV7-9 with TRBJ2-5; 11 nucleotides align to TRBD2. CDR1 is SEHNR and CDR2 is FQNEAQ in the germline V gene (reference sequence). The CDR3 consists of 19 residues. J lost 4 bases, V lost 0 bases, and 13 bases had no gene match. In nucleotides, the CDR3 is TGTGCCAGCAGCTTAGCGATTAGCGGGGGGGCGATTCTTCGAGAGACCCAGTACTTC. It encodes CASSLAISGGAILRETQYF.

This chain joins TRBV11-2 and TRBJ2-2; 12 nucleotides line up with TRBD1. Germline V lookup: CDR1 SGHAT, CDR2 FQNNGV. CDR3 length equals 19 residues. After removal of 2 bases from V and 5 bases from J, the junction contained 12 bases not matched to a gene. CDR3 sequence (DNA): TGTGCCAGCAGCTTACGGCCCTCCGGGACAGGGGGCGCAACCGGGGAGCTGTTTTTT. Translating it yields CASSLRPSGTGGATGELFF. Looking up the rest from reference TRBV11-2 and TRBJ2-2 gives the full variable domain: EAGVAQSPRYKIIEKRQSVAFWCNPISGHATLYWYQQILGQGPKLLIQFQNNGVVDDSQLPKDRFSAERLKGVDSTLKIQPAKLEDSAVYLCASSLRPSGTGGATGELFFGEGSRLTVL.

The DNA for the CDR3 is TGTGCCAGCAGCTTACTTGGGACTGGCTACACCTTC. Translated, it gives CASSLLGTGYTF. This sequence joins TRBV7-6 and TRBJ1-2, with a possible D match to TRBD1 (5 bases). The CDR3 consists of 12 residues. Trimming left V 2 bases short and J 7 bases short, with 8 bases between. Germline values: CDR1 SGHVS, CDR2 FNYEAQ.

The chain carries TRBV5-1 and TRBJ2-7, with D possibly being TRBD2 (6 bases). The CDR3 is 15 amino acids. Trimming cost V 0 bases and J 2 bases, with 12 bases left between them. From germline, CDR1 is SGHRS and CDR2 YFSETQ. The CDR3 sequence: CASSLGGSSAYEQYF. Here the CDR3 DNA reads TGCGCCAGCAGCTTGGGAGGGTCTAGCGCCTACGAGCAGTACTTC.

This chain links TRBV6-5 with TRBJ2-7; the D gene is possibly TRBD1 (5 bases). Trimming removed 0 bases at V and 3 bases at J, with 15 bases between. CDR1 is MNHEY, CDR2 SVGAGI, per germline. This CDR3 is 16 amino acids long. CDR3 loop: CASSYSGRLQGYEQYF. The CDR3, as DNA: TGTGCCAGCAGTTACTCGGGTCGGTTGCAGGGCTACGAGCAGTACTTC.

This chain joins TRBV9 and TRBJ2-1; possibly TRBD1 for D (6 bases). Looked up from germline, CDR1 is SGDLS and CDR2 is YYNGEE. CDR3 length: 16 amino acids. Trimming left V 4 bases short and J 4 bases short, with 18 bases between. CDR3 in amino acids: CASSIKDSPNYNEQFF. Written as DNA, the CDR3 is TGTGCCAGCAGCATCAAGGACAGTCCCAATTACAATGAGCAGTTCTTC.